This entry lists 14 T cell receptor beta chains sequenced from one sample in a study of glioma-infiltrating T cells after dendritic cell vaccination. As to time point: after dendritic cell vaccination, including at tumor progression/relapse. Only in-frame clones appear in the TCRdb table, and some are missing; sequencing was by immunoSEQ multiplex PCR. The sample holds approximately 93,000 clones, 85% seen once. Sequenced here: blood, sampled after dendritic cell vaccination. The receptors originated from a human donor with glioblastoma.

This chain links TRBV11-3 with TRBJ2-1, with TRBD1 identical over 10 bases. There are 15 residues in the CDR3. The V gene's germline CDR1 is SGHNT and CDR2 YENEEA. Trimming took 5 bases from V and 6 from J; bases not matched to a gene: 7. The CDR3 region is CASSLRGQGTNEQFF. CDR3 sequence (DNA): TGTGCCAGCAGCCTTCGGGGACAGGGGACCAATGAGCAGTTCTTC.

This clone was found a few times. The genes are TRBV29-1 and TRBJ2-2; 8 bases agree with TRBD2. Germline V gene data show CDR1 as SQVTM and CDR2 as ANQGSEA. The CDR3 consists of 13 residues. The CDR3 sequence is CSGAGANTGELFF. For the CDR3, the DNA is TGCAGTGGAGCGGGGGCGAACACCGGGGAGCTGTTTTTT.

The chain couples TRBV10-3 to TRBJ1-2; possibly TRBD1 for D (6 bases). The CDR3 spans 12 residues. Trimming took off 4 bases at V and 6 bases at J, with 9 bases between the two ends. CDR1 and CDR2 (germline): ENHRY, SYGVKD. The CDR3 loop reads CAISGSGDGYTF. The CDR3 region has the DNA TGTGCCATCAGTGGGTCAGGGGATGGCTACACCTTC.

This chain links TRBV28 with TRBJ1-5, with TRBD1 as a possible D gene (5 bases). The CDR3 contains 17 residues. Germline CDR1 reads MDHEN; CDR2 reads SYDVKM. V shed 1 base and J shed 3 bases, with 16 bases lying between them. CDR3 coding DNA: TGTGCCAGCAGTTTATTGGGAGGGGCGATTTCCAATCAGCCCCAGCATTTT. It translates to CASSLLGGAISNQPQHF.

The chain links TRBV28 to TRBJ1-2; TRBD1 matches 8 bases. CDR3 length: 15 residues. V trimming: 6 bases; J trimming: 4 bases; junction bases outside the gene matches: 10. Germline loops: CDR1 MDHEN, CDR2 SYDVKM. This chain's CDR3 is CASSKGQGYFYGYTF. As DNA, the CDR3 is TGTGCCAGCAGCAAAGGACAGGGCTACTTCTATGGCTACACCTTC.

This clone was found a few times. The genes are TRBV5-4 and TRBJ1-2; D is ambiguous. The CDR3 covers 15 residues. The germline gives CDR1 SGHNT, CDR2 YYREEE (reference sequence). V was pared by 3 bases and J by 0 bases, with 12 bases between. The DNA for the CDR3 is TGTGCCAGCAGCTATCTTGGCCACACTAACTATGGCTACACCTTC. Translating gives CASSYLGHTNYGYTF.

In its sample, this clone was seen a few times. The chain employs TRBV18 and TRBJ2-2; 7 bases align to TRBD2. The trim removed 1 base at V and 1 base at J, leaving 0 bases unmatched. Germline V gene data show CDR1 as KGHSH and CDR2 as LQKENI. The length of the CDR3 is 15 residues. The CDR3 nucleotides are TGTGCCAGCTCACCACGGGAGGGGAACACCGGGGAGCTGTTTTTT. This translates into CASSPREGNTGELFF.

The chain recombines TRBV9 with TRBJ2-7; a weak D match, TRBD1 (5 bases). Trimming left V 2 bases short and J 1 base short, with 7 bases between. The CDR3 has 13 residues. CDR1 and CDR2 (germline): SGDLS, YYNGEE. CDR3 sequence reads: CASSVDISYEQYF. In DNA, the CDR3 is TGTGCCAGCAGCGTGGACATATCCTACGAGCAGTACTTC.

The V call is TRBV19, the J call TRBJ2-1; 10 bases match TRBD2. Germline CDR1 and CDR2: LNHDA and SQIVND (reference sequence). This CDR3 has 14 residues. V dropped 6 bases and J dropped 4; count of bases not matched to a gene: 3. The CDR3 nucleotides are TGTGCCAGTAGGACTAGCGGGTCTTACAATGAGCAGTTCTTC. This sequence encodes CASRTSGSYNEQFF.

This sequence joins TRBV7-2 and TRBJ2-1; 8 bases fit TRBD2. CDR3 length equals 13 residues. CDR1 and CDR2 (germline): SGHTA, FQGNSA. Trimming at V came to 7 bases and at J to 7 bases, leaving 6 bases not matched to a gene. The CDR3 sequence: CASTLSGVNEQFF. The DNA for the CDR3 is TGTGCCAGCACCCTTAGCGGGGTAAATGAGCAGTTCTTC.

This chain links TRBV5-6 with TRBJ2-7; TRBD1 matches 8 bases. The CDR3 covers 14 residues. The V segment lost 4 bases and the J segment 1 base; nucleotides outside the gene matches: 4. CDR1 SGHDT and CDR2 YYEEEE come from the germline V gene. The CDR3 nucleotides are TGTGCCAGCAGCGGACAGGGAAGGTCCTACGAGCAGTACTTC. Translation gives CASSGQGRSYEQYF.

V usage is TRBV14 and J usage is TRBJ2-3; 7 nucleotides line up with TRBD2. Losses at the gene ends were 6 bases for V and 4 bases for J; bases not matched to a gene: 10. The CDR3 is 15 residues long. Germline CDR1 and CDR2: SGHDN and FVKESK. CDR3 sequence reads: CASSHRLATADTQYF. CDR3 nucleotide sequence: TGTGCCAGCAGTCACAGACTAGCTACCGCAGATACGCAGTATTTT.

V gene TRBV7-9 combines with J gene TRBJ2-1, with 7 bases fitting TRBD2. The V and J ends lost 5 bases and 8 bases, in that order; junction bases with no gene match: 18. The CDR3 is made up of 17 amino acids. From germline, CDR1 is SEHNR and CDR2 FQNEAQ (reference sequence). CDR3 bases: TGTGCCAGCAGCCCCAACGAGCTAGCGGCGAAGCGGGATGAGCAGTTCTTC. It specifies CASSPNELAAKRDEQFF.

The chain links TRBV18 to TRBJ2-1; tentatively, D is TRBD1 (5 bases). The CDR3 sequence is 14 residues long. The V end lost 3 bases, the J end lost 0 bases, and 6 bases lay between the germline ends. Per germline, CDR1 KGHSH and CDR2 LQKENI. CDR3 bases: TGTGCCAGCTCACCTCAGGGCTCCTACAATGAGCAGTTCTTC. Amino acids: CASSPQGSYNEQFF.